The clone carrying this TCR beta chain was seen a single time. A library of TCRbeta sequences, prepared with unique molecular identifiers, was generated. TCRdb re-analysed the PCR reads in MiXCR, keeping a single row per CDR3 protein. This sample has about 500,000 distinct CDR3 sequences, with 32% found just once. The data originate from a study of T-cell reconstitution after alpha-beta-depleted transplantation in children. The clonotype comes from a human donor who donated a stem cell graft to a child with aplastic anemia. Source: PBMCs from the stem cell graft donor, taken from the stem cell graft.

The CDR3 here is CSVVSGSKEQYF. The CDR3 DNA is TGCAGCGTTGTCTCAGGGTCGAAAGAGCAGTACTTC. V is TRBV29-1 and J is TRBJ2-7; D perhaps matches TRBD1 (5 bases). Trimming cost V 4 bases and J 7 bases, with 14 bases left between them. The germline CDR1 and CDR2 sequences are SQVTM and ANQGSEA. This CDR3 is 12 amino acids long.